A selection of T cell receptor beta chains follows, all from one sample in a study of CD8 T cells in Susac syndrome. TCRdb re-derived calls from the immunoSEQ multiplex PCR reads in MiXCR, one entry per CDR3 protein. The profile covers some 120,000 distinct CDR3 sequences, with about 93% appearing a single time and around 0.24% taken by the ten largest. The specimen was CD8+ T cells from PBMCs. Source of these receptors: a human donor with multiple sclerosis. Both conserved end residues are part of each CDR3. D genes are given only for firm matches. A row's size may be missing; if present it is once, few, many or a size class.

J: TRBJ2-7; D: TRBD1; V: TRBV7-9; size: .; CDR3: CASSSTSEGQFYEQYF; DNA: TGTGCCAGCAGCTCCACCTCCGAGGGACAGTTTTACGAGCAGTACTTC
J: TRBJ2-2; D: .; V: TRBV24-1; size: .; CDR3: CATSAAGMDGELFF; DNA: TGTGCCACCAGTGCTGCAGGGATGGACGGGGAGCTGTTTTTT
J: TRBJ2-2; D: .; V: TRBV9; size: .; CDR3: CASSVDGYFLNTGELFF; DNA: TGTGCCAGCAGCGTAGATGGTTATTTTTTGAACACCGGGGAGCTGTTTTTT
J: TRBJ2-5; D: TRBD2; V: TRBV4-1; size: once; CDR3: CASRGLAEETQYF; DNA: TGCGCCAGCAGAGGACTAGCGGAAGAGACCCAGTACTTC
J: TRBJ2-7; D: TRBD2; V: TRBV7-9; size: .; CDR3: CASSKSSGDYEQYF; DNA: TGTGCCAGCAGCAAATCTAGCGGGGACTACGAGCAGTACTTC
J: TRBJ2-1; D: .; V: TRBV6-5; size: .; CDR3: CASSQIIGQEQFF; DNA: TGTGCCAGCAGCCAAATAATCGGTCAAGAGCAGTTCTTC
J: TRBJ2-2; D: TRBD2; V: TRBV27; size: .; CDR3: CATRLAGGPVGELFF; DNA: TGTGCCACCCGGCTAGCGGGAGGGCCGGTCGGGGAGCTGTTTTTT
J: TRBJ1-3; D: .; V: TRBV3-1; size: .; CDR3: CASSLMDALNSGNTIYF; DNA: TGTGCCAGCAGCCTAATGGACGCTCTAAACTCTGGAAACACCATATATTTT
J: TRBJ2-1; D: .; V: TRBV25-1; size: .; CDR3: CASSAGGWNNEQFF; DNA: TGTGCCAGCAGTGCAGGGGGGTGGAACAATGAGCAGTTCTTC
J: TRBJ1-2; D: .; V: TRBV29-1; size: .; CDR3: CSVDSREDNYGYTF; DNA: TGCAGCGTTGACAGCAGGGAGGATAACTATGGCTACACCTTC
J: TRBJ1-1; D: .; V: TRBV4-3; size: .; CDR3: CASSQDPDTGTEAFF; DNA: TGCGCCAGCAGCCAAGACCCAGACACGGGCACTGAAGCTTTCTTT
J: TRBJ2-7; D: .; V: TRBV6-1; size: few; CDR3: CASSLELNADYEQYF; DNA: TGTGCCAGCAGTCTTGAACTGAATGCGGACTACGAGCAGTACTTC
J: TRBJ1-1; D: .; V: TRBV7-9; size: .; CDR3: CASSFGEGEAFF; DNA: TGTGCCAGCAGCTTTGGGGAAGGTGAAGCTTTCTTT
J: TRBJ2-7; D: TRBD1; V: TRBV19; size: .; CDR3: CASSISTTGVEQYF; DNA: TGTGCCAGTAGTATCTCTACGACAGGGGTCGAGCAGTACTTC
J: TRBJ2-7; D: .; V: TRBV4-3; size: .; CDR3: CASSGSAYYEQYF; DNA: TGCGCCAGCAGCGGCTCGGCGTACTACGAGCAGTACTTC
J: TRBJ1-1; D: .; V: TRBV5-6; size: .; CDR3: CASSLIEGTEAFF; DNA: TGTGCCAGCAGCTTGATAGAGGGCACTGAAGCTTTCTTT
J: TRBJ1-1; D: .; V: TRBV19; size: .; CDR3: CASRQATEAFF; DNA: TGTGCCAGTAGACAGGCCACTGAAGCTTTCTTT
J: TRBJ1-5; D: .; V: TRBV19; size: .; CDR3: CASSIWQGSGNQPQHF; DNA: TGTGCCAGTAGTATTTGGCAGGGAAGTGGCAATCAGCCCCAGCATTTT
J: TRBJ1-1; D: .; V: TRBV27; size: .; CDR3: CASSFRGTTEAFF; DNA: TGTGCCAGCAGTTTTCGGGGGACCACTGAAGCTTTCTTT
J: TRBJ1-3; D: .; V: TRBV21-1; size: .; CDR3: CASSSGDGNTIYF; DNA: TGTGCCAGCAGTTCAGGGGACGGAAACACCATATATTTT
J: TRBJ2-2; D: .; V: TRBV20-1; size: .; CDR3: CSAIGRLPGGELFF; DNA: TGCAGTGCCATTGGCCGGCTACCAGGCGGGGAGCTGTTTTTT
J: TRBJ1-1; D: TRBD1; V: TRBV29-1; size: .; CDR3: CSVFGTGDTEAFF; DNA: TGCAGCGTTTTTGGGACAGGGGACACTGAAGCTTTCTTT
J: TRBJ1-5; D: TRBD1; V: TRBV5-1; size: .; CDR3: CASSHMGQPREPQHF; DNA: TGCGCCAGCAGCCATATGGGACAGCCACGGGAGCCCCAGCATTTT
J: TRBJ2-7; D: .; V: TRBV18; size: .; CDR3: CASSPYGLTGEQYF; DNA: TGTGCCAGCTCACCCTACGGGCTTACGGGGGAGCAGTACTTC
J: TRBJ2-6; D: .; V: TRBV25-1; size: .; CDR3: CASSEYAVGGANVLTF; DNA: TGTGCCAGCAGTGAATACGCAGTCGGGGGGGCCAACGTCCTGACTTTC
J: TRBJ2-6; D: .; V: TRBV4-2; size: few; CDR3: CASSQDDSSGANVLTF; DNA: TGTGCCAGCAGCCAAGATGACAGCTCTGGGGCCAACGTCCTGACTTTC
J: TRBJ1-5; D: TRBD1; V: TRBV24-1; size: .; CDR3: CATSDLEGTVENQPQHF; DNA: TGTGCCACCAGTGACTTAGAAGGGACAGTCGAAAATCAGCCCCAGCATTTT
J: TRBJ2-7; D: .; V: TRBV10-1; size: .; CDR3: CASRTLTTLPYEQYF; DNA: TGCGCCAGCCGCACCTTGACGACGCTGCCTTACGAGCAGTACTTC
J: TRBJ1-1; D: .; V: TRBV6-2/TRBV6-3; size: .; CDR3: CASTPGAEAFF; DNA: TGTGCCAGCACCCCAGGGGCTGAAGCTTTCTTT
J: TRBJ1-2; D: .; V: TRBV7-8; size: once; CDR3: CASSLGVGINYGYTF; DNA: TGTGCCAGCAGCTTAGGTGTAGGGATCAACTATGGCTACACCTTC
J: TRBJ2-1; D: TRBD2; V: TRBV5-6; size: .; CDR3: CASSSAIAGDLEDNEQFF; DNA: TGTGCCAGCAGCTCGGCTATAGCGGGAGACTTAGAAGACAATGAGCAGTTCTTC
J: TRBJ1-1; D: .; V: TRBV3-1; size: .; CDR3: CASSQVVSGLKSFTEAFF; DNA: TGTGCCAGCAGCCAAGTCGTTTCGGGGTTGAAGTCTTTCACTGAAGCTTTCTTT
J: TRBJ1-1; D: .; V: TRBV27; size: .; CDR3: CASSLTEHHEAFF; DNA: TGTGCCAGCAGTCTGACCGAGCACCATGAAGCTTTCTTT
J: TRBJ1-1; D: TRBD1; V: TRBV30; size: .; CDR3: CAWDRGSPTEAFF; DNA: TGTGCCTGGGACAGGGGGTCCCCTACTGAAGCTTTCTTT
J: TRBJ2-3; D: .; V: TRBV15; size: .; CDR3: CATMGPDTQYF; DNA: TGTGCCACCATGGGGCCAGATACGCAGTATTTT
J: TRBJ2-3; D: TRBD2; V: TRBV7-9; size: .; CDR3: CASGSPREGLHHTQYF; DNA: TGTGCCAGCGGATCTCCCCGGGAGGGGTTACATCATACGCAGTATTTT
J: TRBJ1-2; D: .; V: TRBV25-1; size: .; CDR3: CASSEYGTGYGYTF; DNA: TGTGCCAGCAGTGAATATGGCACAGGCTATGGCTACACCTTC
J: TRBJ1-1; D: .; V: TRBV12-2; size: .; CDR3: CASRFGPPNEDTEAFF; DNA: TGTGCAAGTCGCTTCGGACCTCCTAACGAGGACACTGAAGCTTTCTTT
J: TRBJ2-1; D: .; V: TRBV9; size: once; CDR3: CASSLIHEQFF; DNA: TGTGCCAGCAGCTTAATCCATGAGCAGTTCTTC
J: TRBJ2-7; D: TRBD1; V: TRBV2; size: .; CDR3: CASRDTGGSDEQYF; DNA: TGTGCCAGCAGAGACACAGGGGGGTCTGACGAGCAGTACTTC
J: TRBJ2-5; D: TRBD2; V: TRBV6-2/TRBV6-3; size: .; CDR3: CASSYPRGDLQGTQYF; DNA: TGTGCCAGCAGTTACCCACGGGGGGACTTGCAGGGGACCCAGTACTTC